This TCR beta chain was recorded in a study of blood T cell repertoires in COVID-19. Study as a whole: Both acute and convalescent COVID-19 samples were obtained from the United States, Italy and Spain. The analysed material was cDNA or gDNA that came from T cells, B-cell-depleted T cells, or PBMCs.

Germline V CDR1 and CDR2: SGDLS, YYNGEE. Trimming removed 1 base at V and 8 bases at J, with 16 bases between. This CDR3 has 15 amino acids. Recruited during active infection, patients (from Seattle) were subsequently followed longitudinally. This clone appeared a single time. As originally analysed: Estimated nucleated cell counts came from reference gene primer amplification. Assay used: immunoSEQ multiplex PCR; TCRdb lists only in-frame clones, some missing. The V and J calls and the clone size are those of that table, but D and trimming were determined from the DNA. The table includes roughly 200,000 clones, approximately 83% detected once.

This receptor was obtained from a woman aged 35 to 49 with COVID-19, enrolled during active disease. Source material: peripheral blood. The V and J genes are TRBV9 and TRBJ2-1; TRBD2 might be the D (6 bases). This CDR3 reads CASSVIGGRRDEQFF. CDR3 sequence (DNA): TGTGCCAGCAGCGTAATTGGGGGGAGGCGCGATGAGCAGTTCTTC. The entire variable domain, with the rest obtained from reference TRBV9 and TRBJ2-1, is as follows: DSGVTQTPKHLITATGQRVTLRCSPRSGDLSVYWYQQSLDQGLQFLIQYYNGEERAKGNILERFSAQQFPDLHSELNLSSLELGDSALYFCASSVIGGRRDEQFFGPGTRLTVL.